One sample yielded the 2 T cell receptor beta chains listed below, sequenced in a study of T-cell memory formation after mild COVID-19. In TCRdb, the 5' RACE reads were re-called with MiXCR into one record per CDR3 protein. This sample has 50,000 or so distinct CDR3 sequences; 28% occur once, and the top ten carry around 40%. Sequencing input: PBMCs or a T cell subset sorted from them (not recorded which). The source is a man younger than 35 who had mild COVID-19 (a few samples of this study predate the infection). Cell type and time point are not known.

Of note for this clonotype: The junction differs from germline at one of its ends, possibly a read error. V is TRBV5-5 and J is TRBJ2-1; TRBD1 is a possible D gene (5 bases). CDR3 length equals 14 residues. The V gene's germline CDR1 is SGHKS and CDR2 YYEKEE (reference sequence). The chain's CDR3 is CASSLDMNYNEQFF. CDR3 DNA sequence: TGTGCCAGCAGTTTGGACATGAACTACAATGAGCAGTTCTTC.

This clonotype occurred a few times. The rearrangement links TRBV4-1 to TRBJ2-5, with D tentatively TRBD2 (5 bases). The CDR3 has 13 amino acids. Germline V gene lookup returns CDR1 MGHRA and CDR2 YSYEKL. V lost 2 bases to trimming and J lost 5 bases, with 9 bases between them. The DNA of the CDR3 is TGCGCCAGCAGCCAACGAGGGTTGGAGACCCAGTACTTC. Protein sequence: CASSQRGLETQYF.